These 24 T cell receptor beta chains were sequenced from one sample in a study of shared clonotypes between healthy human individuals. Sequenced by immunoSEQ multiplex PCR; TCRdb stores in-frame clones only, minus some. The sample records roughly 1,100,000 clones, around four fifths being singletons. Sequencing was carried out using memory CD4+ T cells sorted from blood. Subset described: CD45RA-negative fraction. The source of these receptors is a man between 18 and 35 years old in good health.

The rearrangement uses TRBV27 and TRBJ2-7, with D tentatively TRBD2 (5 bases). The ends were cut back, 0 bases at V and 4 bases at J, with 16 bases in the middle. CDR1 and CDR2 (germline): MNHEY, SMNVEV (reference sequence). The CDR3 is made up of 16 amino acids. The CDR3 sequence is CASSLSLGVGPYEQYF. The CDR3 DNA follows: TGTGCCAGCAGTTTATCGCTCGGGGTTGGGCCATACGAGCAGTACTTC.

The rearrangement links TRBV2 to TRBJ2-3, with TRBD2 matching over 16 bases. The CDR3 runs 15 residues. Germline assignment: CDR1 SNHLY and CDR2 FYNNEI. V was clipped by 6 bases and J by 6 bases; unmatched bases: 3. Here the CDR3 reads CASRGTSGGGDTQYF. CDR3 nucleotides: TGTGCCAGCAGAGGGACTAGCGGGGGGGGTGATACGCAGTATTTT.

The rearrangement links TRBV6-1 to TRBJ1-2; 8 positions agree with TRBD1. After removal of 7 bases from V and 5 bases from J, the junction contained 9 bases not matched to a gene. There are 14 residues in the CDR3. Germline CDR1 MNHNS, CDR2 SASEGT. The CDR3, as DNA: TGTGCCAGCAACTTTCAGGGGGCTGGGTATGGCTACACCTTC. It codes for CASNFQGAGYGYTF.

V is TRBV6-1 and J is TRBJ1-2; weak D call: TRBD1 (5 bases). The ends were cut back, 1 base at V and 9 bases at J, with 12 bases in the middle. Germline CDR1 MNHNS, CDR2 SASEGT. The CDR3 is 13 amino acids. CDR3: CASSEEGSRSYTF. The CDR3 bases are TGTGCCAGCAGTGAAGAGGGGAGCCGGAGCTACACCTTC.

The chain combines TRBV5-1 with TRBJ2-7; D is uncertain. CDR1 SGHRS and CDR2 YFSETQ come from the germline V gene. V shed 0 bases and J shed 6 bases, with 13 bases lying between them. This CDR3 spans 14 amino acids. The CDR3 is CASSLEPIPGEQYF. DNA of the CDR3: TGCGCCAGCAGCTTGGAGCCTATCCCAGGCGAGCAGTACTTC. The complete variable domain, with remaining parts taken from reference TRBV5-1 and TRBJ2-7, reads KAGVTQTPRYLIKTRGQQVTLSCSPISGHRSVSWYQQTPGQGLQFLFEYFSETQRNKGNFPGRFSGRQFSNSRSEMNVSTLELGDSALYLCASSLEPIPGEQYFGPGTRLTVT.

Turning to this clone: The same CDR3 is also encoded by other DNA sequences in this sample. V is TRBV7-2 and J is TRBJ1-3; D is unclear. V lost 3 bases, J lost 0 bases, and 6 bases lay in between. The CDR3 length is 14 residues. Germline CDR1 reads SGHTA; CDR2 reads FQGNSA. Here the CDR3 reads CASSFLGSGNTIYF. The CDR3 DNA reads as TGTGCCAGCAGCTTCTTAGGCTCTGGAAACACCATATATTTT.

The chain recombines TRBV10-3 with TRBJ2-2, with 7 bases fitting TRBD1. The V and J ends lost 10 bases and 1 base, in that order; junction bases with no gene match: 6. CDR1 is ENHRY and CDR2 is SYGVKD in the germline V gene. This CDR3 is built from 14 residues. The CDR3 spells CATATGKNTGELFF. The CDR3 DNA reads TGTGCCACCGCGACAGGGAAGAACACCGGGGAGCTGTTTTTT.

This sequence joins TRBV28 and TRBJ1-4; D perhaps matches TRBD1 (5 bases). The CDR3 has 15 residues. Germline loops: CDR1 MDHEN, CDR2 SYDVKM. With 6 bases removed from V and 0 bases from J, the gap between germline ends came to 11 bases. The CDR3 sequence is CASRGGVATNEKLFF. CDR3 coding DNA: TGTGCCAGCAGGGGAGGGGTTGCAACTAATGAAAAACTGTTTTTT.

The chain couples TRBV10-3 to TRBJ2-1; 10 bases fit TRBD2. CDR1 is ENHRY, CDR2 SYGVKD, per germline. The CDR3 loop spans 13 amino acids. Trimming at V came to 9 bases and at J to 7 bases, leaving 6 bases not matched to a gene. CDR3: CAISPAGGNEQFF. The CDR3 DNA reads TGTGCCATATCCCCAGCGGGAGGGAATGAGCAGTTCTTC.

On this clone: In the same sample, other DNA sequences code for this CDR3. The V call is TRBV5-1, the J call TRBJ2-7; D uncertain. CDR1 is SGHRS and CDR2 is YFSETQ in the germline V gene. The V end lost 0 bases, the J end lost 0 bases, and 7 bases lay between the germline ends. The CDR3 runs to 14 residues. The CDR3 DNA sequence: TGCGCCAGCAGCTTGGAGGAAACCTCCTACGAGCAGTACTTC. Protein: CASSLEETSYEQYF.

This clone was found a few times. The chain carries TRBV11-2 and TRBJ2-7; TRBD1 or TRBD2 may be the D gene (5 bases each). This CDR3 has 13 residues. Germline-derived CDR1 and CDR2 are SGHAT and FQNNGV. Trimming shortened V by 0 bases and J by 8 bases, and 11 bases separated the two germline ends. In DNA form, the CDR3 reads TGTGCCAGCAGCTTAGAGGGACCGCCCAAGCAGTACTTC. Translation gives CASSLEGPPKQYF.

The V gene is TRBV2, the J gene TRBJ1-3, with a possible D match to TRBD1 (5 bases). The CDR3 extends over 17 amino acids. Per the germline V gene, CDR1 is SNHLY and CDR2 is FYNNEI. V was cut by 6 bases and J by 0 bases, with 18 bases left in between. CDR3 nucleotides: TGTGCCAGCAGACAACTTGGATGGGGGGACTCTGGAAACACCATATATTTT. Residues: CASRQLGWGDSGNTIYF.

The chain is built from TRBV30 and TRBJ2-1; no clear D gene. The CDR3 spans 13 residues. V was shortened by 2 bases and J by 6 bases, with 11 bases between the two germline ends. Germline V CDR1 and CDR2: GTSNPN, SVGIG (reference sequence). CDR3 sequence: CAWSKSNINEQFF. CDR3 sequence (DNA): TGTGCCTGGAGTAAATCCAATATCAATGAGCAGTTCTTC.

This chain connects TRBV5-4 to TRBJ2-5; unclear D gene. The CDR3 totals 15 residues. CDR1 is SGHNT, CDR2 YYREEE, per germline (reference sequence). The V gene lost 1 base and the J gene lost 2 bases, with 12 bases spanning the gap. The CDR3 spells CASSLSQIGQETQYF. CDR3 DNA: TGTGCCAGCAGCTTGTCCCAAATTGGGCAAGAGACCCAGTACTTC.

In this sample, this clone turned up once. The rearrangement joins TRBV18 to TRBJ1-1, with a weak D call TRBD1 (6 bases). Germline V gene sequence: CDR1 KGHSH, CDR2 LQKENI. The CDR3 has 16 residues. V was cut by 6 bases and J by 1 base, with 18 bases left in between. CDR3 sequence: CASSPRVGARNTEAFF. The CDR3 DNA reads TGTGCCAGCTCCCCCCGAGTGGGGGCGCGGAACACTGAAGCTTTCTTT.

V usage is TRBV19 and J usage is TRBJ2-5; weak D call: TRBD1 (7 bases). CDR3 length: 15 residues. The germline gives CDR1 LNHDA, CDR2 SQIVND (reference sequence). Trimming removed 10 bases at V and 5 bases at J, with 23 bases between. The CDR3 bases are TGTGCCACAAGGGCAGGGGGGTTAGGGAGGGAGACCCAGTACTTC. Translation: CATRAGGLGRETQYF.

The V gene is TRBV2, the J gene TRBJ1-5; D remains ambiguous. Germline-derived CDR1 and CDR2 are SNHLY and FYNNEI. The V end lost 3 bases, the J end lost 4 bases, and 4 bases lay between the germline ends. CDR3 length equals 12 residues. The CDR3 DNA follows: TGTGCCAGCAGTGAGGAGAATCAGCCCCAGCATTTT. It specifies CASSEENQPQHF.

The rearrangement uses TRBV28 and TRBJ2-6, with D unresolved. This CDR3 region has 15 residues. Trimming cost V 3 bases and J 4 bases, with 10 bases left between them. From germline, CDR1 is MDHEN and CDR2 SYDVKM. The CDR3, as DNA: TGTGCCAGCAGTTTGGTCTCGAGAGGGGCCAACGTCCTGACTTTC. Translated, it gives CASSLVSRGANVLTF.

The chain couples TRBV5-6 to TRBJ1-5, with TRBD1 as a possible D gene (6 bases). The V gene's germline CDR1 is SGHDT and CDR2 YYEEEE. V was trimmed by 4 bases and J by 4 bases, leaving 18 bases between them. This CDR3 has 16 residues. DNA of the CDR3: TGTGCCAGCAGCCGCCAGGGGCTGGCCCTAAATCAGCCCCAGCATTTT. As protein: CASSRQGLALNQPQHF.

This clone has only a few counts. This chain joins TRBV5-1 and TRBJ1-3, with a possible D match to TRBD1 (6 bases). The V end lost 0 bases, the J end lost 0 bases, and 10 bases lay between the germline ends. Germline V gene data show CDR1 as SGHRS and CDR2 as YFSETQ. The CDR3 is 16 amino acids. CDR3 protein: CASSLDLTGSGNTIYF. As DNA, the CDR3 is TGCGCCAGCAGCTTGGACTTGACAGGCTCTGGAAACACCATATATTTT.

This clone was seen a few times. The chain carries TRBV27 and TRBJ1-6, with D maybe TRBD1 (5 bases). Germline V CDR1 and CDR2: MNHEY, SMNVEV (reference sequence). The V end lost 5 bases, the J end lost 12 bases, and 17 bases lay between the germline ends. The CDR3 covers 14 residues. DNA for the CDR3: TGTGCCAGCAGTCGAACAGGTTCTTCAGTACCCCTCCACTTT. Protein: CASSRTGSSVPLHF.

This sequence joins TRBV10-3 and TRBJ2-1, with 11 bases that match TRBD2. This CDR3 comprises 15 residues. The V gene's germline CDR1 is ENHRY and CDR2 SYGVKD. The trim removed 6 bases at V and 5 bases at J, leaving 6 bases unmatched. CDR3 sequence: CAISELAGGNNEQFF. In DNA form, the CDR3 reads TGTGCCATCAGCGAGCTAGCGGGAGGAAACAATGAGCAGTTCTTC.

This chain's CDR3 is CASSPLDRPSYGYTF. The DNA for the CDR3 is TGTGCCAGCAGTCCACTGGATAGACCCTCCTATGGCTACACCTTC. The chain couples TRBV27 to TRBJ1-2, with D uncertain. In germline, CDR1 is MNHEY, CDR2 SMNVEV (reference sequence). This CDR3 region has 15 residues. Trimming removed 5 bases at V and 4 bases at J, with 17 bases between.

The chain combines TRBV2 with TRBJ2-3; possibly TRBD1 for D (6 bases). V was shortened by 7 bases and J by 3 bases, with 14 bases between the two germline ends. Germline-derived CDR1 and CDR2 are SNHLY and FYNNEI. The CDR3 covers 14 residues. DNA of the CDR3: TGTGCCAGCACGCCGGGACAAAGGACAGATACGCAGTATTTT. Its translation: CASTPGQRTDTQYF.